The source of this T cell receptor beta chain is a study of T cell responses to AZD1222 COVID-19 vaccine. In regard to this clone: Its matching antigen is unknown.

TCRdb keeps only in-frame clones here, not all; method: immunoSEQ multiplex PCR. The table lists roughly 49,000 clones, approximately 79% of them singletons. Overall study results and limits: Researchers report vaccine-associated CD4 TCRs spanning spike, with dominance at 160-218 and 743-854. White British ancestry dominated among donors, who included more females, and clonal diversity was possibly underestimated. Sampling that yielded the repertoires occurred only after the peak T cell response.

Germline CDR1 and CDR2: MGHRA and YSYEKL. The CDR3 length is 12 residues. V was pared by 4 bases and J by 12 bases, with 13 bases between. This TCR was recovered from an adult in good health. The chain is built from TRBV4-1 and TRBJ2-1; D uncertain. This specimen was peripheral blood, taken on day 0 of MenACWY control vaccination. The CDR3 loop is CASSPTASRQFF. The CDR3 nucleotides are TGCGCCAGCAGCCCTACAGCGTCAAGGCAGTTCTTC.